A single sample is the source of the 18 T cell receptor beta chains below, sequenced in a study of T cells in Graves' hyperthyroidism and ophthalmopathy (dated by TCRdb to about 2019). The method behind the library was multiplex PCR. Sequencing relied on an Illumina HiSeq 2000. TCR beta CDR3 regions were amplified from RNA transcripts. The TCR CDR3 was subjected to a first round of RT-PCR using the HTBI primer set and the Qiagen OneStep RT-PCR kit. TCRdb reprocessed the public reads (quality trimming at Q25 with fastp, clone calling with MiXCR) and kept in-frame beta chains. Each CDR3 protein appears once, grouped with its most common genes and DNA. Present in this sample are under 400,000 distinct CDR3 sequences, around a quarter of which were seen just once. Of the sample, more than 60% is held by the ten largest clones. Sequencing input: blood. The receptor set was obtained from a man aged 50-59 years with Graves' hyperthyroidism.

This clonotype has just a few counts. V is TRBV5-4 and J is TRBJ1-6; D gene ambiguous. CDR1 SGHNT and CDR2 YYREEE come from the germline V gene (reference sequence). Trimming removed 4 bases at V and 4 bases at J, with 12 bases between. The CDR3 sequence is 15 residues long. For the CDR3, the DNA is TGTGCCAGCAGCAGCGGACGGCCTTATAATTCACCCCTCCACTTT. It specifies CASSSGRPYNSPLHF.

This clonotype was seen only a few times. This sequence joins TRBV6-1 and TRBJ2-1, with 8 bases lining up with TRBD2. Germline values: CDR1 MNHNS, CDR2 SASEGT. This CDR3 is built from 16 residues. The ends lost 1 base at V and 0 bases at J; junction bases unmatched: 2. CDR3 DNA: TGTGCCAGCAGTGAAGGAAGCGGGAGCTCCTACAATGAGCAGTTCTTC. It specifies CASSEGSGSSYNEQFF.

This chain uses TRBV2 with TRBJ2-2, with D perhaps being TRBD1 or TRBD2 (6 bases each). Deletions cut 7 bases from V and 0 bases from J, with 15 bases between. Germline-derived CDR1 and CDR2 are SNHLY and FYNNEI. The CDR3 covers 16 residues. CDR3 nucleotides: TGTGCCAGCACCGGTTGGGGGGCAACGAACACCGGGGAGCTGTTTTTT. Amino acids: CASTGWGATNTGELFF.

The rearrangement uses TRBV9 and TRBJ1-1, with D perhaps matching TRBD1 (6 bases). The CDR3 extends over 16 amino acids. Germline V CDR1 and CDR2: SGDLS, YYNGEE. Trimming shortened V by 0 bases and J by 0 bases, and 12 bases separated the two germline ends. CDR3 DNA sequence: TGTGCCAGCAGCGTAGCTACGGGACACTTGAACACTGAAGCTTTCTTT. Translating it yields CASSVATGHLNTEAFF. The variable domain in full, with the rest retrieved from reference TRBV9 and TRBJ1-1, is DSGVTQTPKHLITATGQRVTLRCSPRSGDLSVYWYQQSLDQGLQFLIQYYNGEERAKGNILERFSAQQFPDLHSELNLSSLELGDSALYFCASSVATGHLNTEAFFGQGTRLTVV.

CDR3 amino acids: CASRLRWRGDQPQHF. CDR3 DNA sequence: TGTGCCAGCAGACTACGTTGGAGGGGCGATCAGCCCCAGCATTTT. The gene calls are TRBV28 and TRBJ1-5; D possibly corresponds to TRBD1 (5 bases). The germline V gene has CDR1 MDHEN and CDR2 SYDVKM. V was cut by 6 bases and J by 5 bases, with 17 bases left in between. This CDR3 region has 15 residues.

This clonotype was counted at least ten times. The CDR3 DNA is TGTGCCAGCAGCCCCAGACCCCAAGAGACCCAGTACTTC. Residues: CASSPRPQETQYF. V usage is TRBV11-2 and J usage is TRBJ2-5; D call uncertain. Germline V CDR1 and CDR2: SGHAT, FQNNGV. This CDR3 has 13 residues. Trimming pared 5 bases from V and 1 base from J, leaving 8 bases between.

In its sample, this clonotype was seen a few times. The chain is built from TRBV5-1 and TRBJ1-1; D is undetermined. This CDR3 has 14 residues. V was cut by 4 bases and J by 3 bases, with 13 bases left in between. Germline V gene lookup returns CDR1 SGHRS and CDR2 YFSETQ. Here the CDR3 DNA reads TGCGCCAGCAGCCCACGACTGAGGGACACTGAAGCTTTCTTT. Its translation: CASSPRLRDTEAFF.

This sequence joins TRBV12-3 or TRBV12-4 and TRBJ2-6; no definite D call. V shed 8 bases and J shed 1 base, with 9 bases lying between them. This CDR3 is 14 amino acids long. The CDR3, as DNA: TGTGCCAGCGGCCCGAGATCTGGGGCCAACGTCCTGACTTTC. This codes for CASGPRSGANVLTF.

The DNA for the CDR3 is TGTGCCAGCAGCCCTCGCCCCGGACAGGGGGCCTACAATGAGCAGTTCTTC. This sequence encodes CASSPRPGQGAYNEQFF. J is TRBJ2-1 and V is TRBV28, with 10 bases that match TRBD1. Germline CDR1 and CDR2: MDHEN and SYDVKM. V shed 6 bases, J shed 2 bases, and the junction held 10 bases outside the gene matches. CDR3 length equals 17 residues.

CDR3 DNA sequence: TGTGCCAGCAGGGAGGGACTAGCGGGGCCAGAGACCCAGTACTTC. Translating it yields CASREGLAGPETQYF. V gene TRBV6-1 combines with J gene TRBJ2-5, with 13 bases lining up with TRBD2. Germline trimming cut 6 bases from V and 4 bases from J; bases unmatched to any gene: 5. This CDR3 is 15 amino acids long. In germline, CDR1 is MNHNS, CDR2 SASEGT.

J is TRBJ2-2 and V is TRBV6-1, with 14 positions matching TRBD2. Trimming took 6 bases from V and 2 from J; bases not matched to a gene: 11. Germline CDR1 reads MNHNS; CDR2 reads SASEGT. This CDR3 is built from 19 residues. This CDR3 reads CASRGLAGAHSINTGELFF. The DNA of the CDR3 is TGTGCCAGCAGGGGACTAGCGGGAGCCCACTCCATTAACACCGGGGAGCTGTTTTTT.

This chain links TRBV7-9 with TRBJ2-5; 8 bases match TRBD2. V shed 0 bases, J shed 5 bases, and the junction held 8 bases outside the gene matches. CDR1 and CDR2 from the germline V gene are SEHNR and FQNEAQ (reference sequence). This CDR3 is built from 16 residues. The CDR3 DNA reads TGTGCCAGCAGCTTAGCGCTTTCGGGAGGGATGGAGACCCAGTACTTC. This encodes CASSLALSGGMETQYF.

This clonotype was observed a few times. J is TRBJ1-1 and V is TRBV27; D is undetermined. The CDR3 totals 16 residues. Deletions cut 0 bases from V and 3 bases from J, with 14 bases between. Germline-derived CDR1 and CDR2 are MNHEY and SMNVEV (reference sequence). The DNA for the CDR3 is TGTGCCAGCAGTTTATCGAACGCGGGTGGGGACACTGAAGCTTTCTTT. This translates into CASSLSNAGGDTEAFF.

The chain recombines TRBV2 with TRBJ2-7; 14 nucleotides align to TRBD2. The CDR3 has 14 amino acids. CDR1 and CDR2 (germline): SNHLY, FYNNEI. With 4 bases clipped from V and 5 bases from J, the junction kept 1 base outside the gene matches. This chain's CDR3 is CASSGTSGRNEQYF. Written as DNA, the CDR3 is TGTGCCAGCAGTGGGACTAGCGGGAGGAACGAGCAGTACTTC. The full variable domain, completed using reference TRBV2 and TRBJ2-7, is EPEVTQTPSHQVTQMGQEVILRCVPISNHLYFYWYRQILGQKVEFLVSFYNNEISEKSEIFDDQFSVERPDGSNFTLKIRSTKLEDSAMYFCASSGTSGRNEQYFGPGTRLTVT.

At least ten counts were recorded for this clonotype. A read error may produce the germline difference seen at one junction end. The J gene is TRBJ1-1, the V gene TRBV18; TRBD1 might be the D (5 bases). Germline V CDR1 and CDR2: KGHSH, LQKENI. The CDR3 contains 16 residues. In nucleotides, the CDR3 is TGTGCCAGCTTACCAAATATTGGGGCCCTGAACACTGAAGCTTTCTTT. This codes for CASLPNIGALNTEAFF.

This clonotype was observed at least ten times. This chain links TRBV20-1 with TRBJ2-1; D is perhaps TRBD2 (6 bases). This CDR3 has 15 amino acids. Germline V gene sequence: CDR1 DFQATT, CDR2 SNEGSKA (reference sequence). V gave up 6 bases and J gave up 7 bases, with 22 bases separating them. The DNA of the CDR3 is TGCAGTGCCCCGGTCGGGGGAGCTGCGGGGAATGAGCAGTTCTTC. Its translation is CSAPVGGAAGNEQFF.

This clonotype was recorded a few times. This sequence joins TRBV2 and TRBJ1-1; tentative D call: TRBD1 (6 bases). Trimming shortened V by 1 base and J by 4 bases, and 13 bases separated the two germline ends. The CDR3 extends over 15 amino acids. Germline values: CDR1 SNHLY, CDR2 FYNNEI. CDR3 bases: TGTGCCAGCAGTGAAGACCCCAGGGGAGGCACTGAAGCTTTCTTT. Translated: CASSEDPRGGTEAFF.

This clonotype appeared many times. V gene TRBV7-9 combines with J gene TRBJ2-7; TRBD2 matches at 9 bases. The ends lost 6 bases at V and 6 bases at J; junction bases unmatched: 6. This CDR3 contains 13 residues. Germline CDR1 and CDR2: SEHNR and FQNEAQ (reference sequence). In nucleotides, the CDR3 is TGTGCCAGCAGATCCGGGACTAGCTCCGAGCAGTACTTC. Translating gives CASRSGTSSEQYF. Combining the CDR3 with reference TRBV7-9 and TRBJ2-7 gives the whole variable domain DTGVSQNPRHKITKRGQNVTFRCDPISEHNRLYWYRQTLGQGPEFLTYFQNEAQLEKSRLLSDRFSAERPKGSFSTLEIQRTEQGDSAMYLCASRSGTSSEQYFGPGTRLTVT.